This is a list of T cell receptor beta chains from one sample in a study of T cells after yellow fever vaccination. TCRdb analysed the 5' RACE reads with MiXCR anew, one entry per CDR3 protein. The table lists about 320,000 distinct CDR3 sequences, 3.5% to 5% of them singletons. Here the sequenced sample was PBMCs, taken 15 days after the yellow fever booster vaccination. The source of these receptors is a young man who received the YFV17D yellow fever vaccine. Each CDR3 is given with its conserved first and last residue. A D gene is named only where the DNA matches it firmly. A row's size may be missing; if present it is once, few, many or a size class.

TRBD2 | TRBJ2-3 | many | TRBV6-2/TRBV6-3 | TGTGCCAGCAGTTACGAGCTAGCGGGGCTATATACGCAGTATTTT | CASSYELAGLYTQYF
TRBD1 | TRBJ1-5 | few | TRBV19 | TGTGCCAGTAGCAAGGGACAGGGAACAATCAATCAGCCCCAGCATTTT | CASSKGQGTINQPQHF
. | TRBJ2-2 | many | TRBV5-1 | TGCGCCAGCAGCTTGGGCTCAAAGGCGAACACCGGGGAGCTGTTTTTT | CASSLGSKANTGELFF
TRBD1 | TRBJ1-2 | many | TRBV5-5 | TGTGCCAGCAGCTCCGGGACAGGGGGATCCGCTTTCTATGGCTACACCTTC | CASSSGTGGSAFYGYTF
. | TRBJ1-2 | . | TRBV5-4 | TGTGCCAGCAGCCGCGACCAACCCCAGGGCTACACCTTC | CASSRDQPQGYTF
TRBD2 | TRBJ2-3 | many | TRBV7-2 | TGTGCCAGCAGCCCCCGGGGGGGCATTCGGACAGATACGCAGTATTTT | CASSPRGGIRTDTQYF
TRBD1 | TRBJ1-5 | many | TRBV18 | TGTGCCAGCTCAGGGACAGGGGGAGGCAATCAGCCCCAGCATTTT | CASSGTGGGNQPQHF
. | TRBJ1-4 | many | TRBV7-9 | TGTGCCAGCAGCTTACCAACTAATGAAAAACTGTTTTTT | CASSLPTNEKLFF
TRBD1 | TRBJ2-2 | many | TRBV15 | TGTGCCACCAGCAGCCGGGACAGGGGGACCGGGGAGCTGTTTTTT | CATSSRDRGTGELFF
TRBD2 | TRBJ2-1 | many | TRBV20-1 | TGCAGTGCCAGGCCCCGGACTAGCGGGTGGCATGAGCAGTTCTTC | CSARPRTSGWHEQFF
. | TRBJ2-5 | few | TRBV5-1 | TGCGCCAGCCGGACCGGCCTTCAAGAGACCCAGTACTTC | CASRTGLQETQYF
TRBD2 | TRBJ2-1 | . | TRBV5-5 | TGTGCCAGCAGCCGTCCCCTAGCGGGGCCTGACAATGAGCAGTTCTTC | CASSRPLAGPDNEQFF
. | TRBJ2-7 | . | TRBV20-1 | TGCAGTGCTCAGAAGTCCTACGAGCAGTACTTC | CSAQKSYEQYF
. | TRBJ2-1 | few | TRBV20-1 | TGCAGTGCTAGAGGGGACCTAGCATTCAATGAGCAGTTCTTC | CSARGDLAFNEQFF
TRBD1 | TRBJ1-3 | . | TRBV10-3 | TGTGCCATCAGTGATGGGACAGCCTATGGAAACACCATATATTTT | CAISDGTAYGNTIYF
TRBD1 | TRBJ2-3 | . | TRBV7-3 | TGTGCCAGCAGCCTTAATGGACAGGGAAGGGATACGCAGTATTTT | CASSLNGQGRDTQYF
TRBD2 | TRBJ2-5 | few | TRBV11-2 | TGTGCCAGCAGCTTAGATCGAGCGGGGGGGCCTATTGGGGCGACCCAGTACTTC | CASSLDRAGGPIGATQYF
TRBD1 | TRBJ1-5 | . | TRBV10-1 | TGCGCCAGCAGTGAGTTGGACAGGGATTCAAGTGGTCAGCCCCAGCATTTT | CASSELDRDSSGQPQHF
TRBD1 | TRBJ1-1 | many | TRBV6-2/TRBV6-3 | TGTGCCAGCAGTTACATCTTACAGGGGAGGCCAAACACTGAAGCTTTCTTT | CASSYILQGRPNTEAFF
. | TRBJ2-4 | few | TRBV12-3/TRBV12-4 | TGTGCCAGCCGACTGAAGGACATTCAGTACTTC | CASRLKDIQYF